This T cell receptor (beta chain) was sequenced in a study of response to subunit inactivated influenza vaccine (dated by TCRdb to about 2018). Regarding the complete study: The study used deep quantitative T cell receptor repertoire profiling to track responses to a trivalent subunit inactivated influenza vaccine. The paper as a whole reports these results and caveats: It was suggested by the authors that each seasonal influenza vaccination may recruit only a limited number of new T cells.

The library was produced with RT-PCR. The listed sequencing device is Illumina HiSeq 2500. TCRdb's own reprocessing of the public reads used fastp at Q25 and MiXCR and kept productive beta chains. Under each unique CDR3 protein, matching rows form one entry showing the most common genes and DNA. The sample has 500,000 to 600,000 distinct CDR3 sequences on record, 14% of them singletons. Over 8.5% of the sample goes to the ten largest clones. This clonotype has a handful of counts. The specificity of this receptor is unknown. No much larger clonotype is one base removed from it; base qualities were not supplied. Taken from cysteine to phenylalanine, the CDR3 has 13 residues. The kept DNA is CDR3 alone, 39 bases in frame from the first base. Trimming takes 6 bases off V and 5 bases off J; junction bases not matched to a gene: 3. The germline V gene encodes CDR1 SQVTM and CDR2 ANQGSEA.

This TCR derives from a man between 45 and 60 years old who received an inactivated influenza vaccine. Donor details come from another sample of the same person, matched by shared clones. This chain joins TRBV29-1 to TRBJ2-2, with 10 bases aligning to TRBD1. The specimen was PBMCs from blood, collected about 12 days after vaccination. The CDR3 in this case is CSVGQGSTGELFF. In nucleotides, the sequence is TGCAGCGTGGGACAGGGGTCAACCGGGGAGCTGTTTTTT.